Sequencing of this TCR beta chain was carried out in a study of graft-versus-host responses after intestinal transplantation. Study observations and caveats: GvH clones occurred in recipient marrow; some first appeared in ileum or blood.

Note on this clone: Its antigen is unknown.

Marrow sampled after transplant originated from the posterior iliac crest or another site. CDR1 and CDR2 from the germline V gene are GTSNPN and SVGIG (reference sequence). Trimming took 5 bases from V and 0 from J, leaving 16 bases between them. The CDR3 is 15 residues long. TCRdb keeps only in-frame clones here, not all; method: immunoSEQ multiplex PCR. The repertoire holds over 60,000 clones, with 80% to 95% as singletons. The chain links TRBV30 to TRBJ1-2; a weak D match, TRBD1 (5 bases). The TCR sequence derives from a human patient who received an intestinal transplant, so some T cells may come from the graft donor. The material sequenced was bone marrow, taken approximately 100 weeks after intestinal transplantation. The CDR3 is CAWGRGVLANYGYTF. CDR3 bases: TGTGCCTGGGGCCGGGGGGTCCTAGCTAACTATGGCTACACCTTC.